This record covers a single T cell receptor beta chain. The clone's antigen remains unknown. The sample holds no much larger clone one base away, and base qualities are not on file. This entry belongs to a study of blood T cell repertoires in COVID-19 (dated by TCRdb to about 2020). With respect to the entire study: Collaborator samples came from the United States, Italy and Spain and covered acute and convalescent phases of COVID-19. A de-identified subject ID, COVID-19 status, age in years and sex were almost always included in the sample metadata. HLA class I and class II types, where available, came from metadata supplied by the sample provider rather than from assay-based typing. The prospective study material was composed of cDNA or gDNA derived from T cells, B-cell-depleted T cells, or PBMCs. The dataset comprised deeply sampled blood TCRbeta repertoires from subjects exposed to, actively infected with, or recovered from COVID-19. The samples were drawn from the first 160 participants of the ongoing ImmuneRACE study and from 1,254 subjects provided by 6 global collaborators. The repertoires were released in a freely available public database intended as a resource for research on the immune response to SARS-CoV-2.

The immunoSEQ Assay, a bias-controlled multiplex PCR, was used to amplify TCRbeta CDR3 regions from genomic DNA. The source study handled its data this way. The number of nucleated cells in each sample was estimated by amplification of reference gene primers within the assay. To quantify the absolute abundance of each unique TCRbeta CDR3 rearrangement, sequence reads were collapsed and filtered. For each sample, productive Simpson clonality was calculated as the square root of Simpson's diversity index over productive rearrangements. The table was pulled from immuneACCESS by TCRdb, which kept in-frame rearrangements only. Such tables lose some clones; where checked, under half of the loss comes from unresolved V genes, and the rest has no known cause. From that table come the V and J calls and clone size; the DNA was used to work out D and trimming. Present in this sample are 280,000 or so clones, 70% to 90% of which were seen just once. Jointly, the top ten make up approximately 13% of the sample.

Study-wide conclusions, independent of this receptor: The quantity of clinical and demographic metadata differed by source and by participant and was supplied without curation.

Whole blood was collected in K2EDTA tubes by collaborating institutions according to the institutions' own protocols. For TCRbeta analysis, collaborators shipped samples in one of three forms: frozen whole blood, isolated PBMCs, or DNA extracted from either of those sample types. The CDR3 sequence holds 13 residues, the cysteine and phenylalanine included. Only the CDR3 DNA is retained, 39 bases long and in frame from the first base. For CDR1 and CDR2, the germline V gene lists MDHEN and SYDVKM. V is pruned by 11 bases and J by 3 bases, leaving 9 bases of the junction without a gene match. The chain links TRBV28 with TRBJ2-5; 7 central nucleotides agree with TRBD2. The receptor's source is a woman in her sixties or seventies with acute or convalescent COVID-19. The sequenced sample was peripheral blood. At the DNA level, the sequence is TGTGCCGGGGCTAGGCTAGCGGAAGAGACCCAGTACTTC. Translated, it reads CAGARLAEETQYF.